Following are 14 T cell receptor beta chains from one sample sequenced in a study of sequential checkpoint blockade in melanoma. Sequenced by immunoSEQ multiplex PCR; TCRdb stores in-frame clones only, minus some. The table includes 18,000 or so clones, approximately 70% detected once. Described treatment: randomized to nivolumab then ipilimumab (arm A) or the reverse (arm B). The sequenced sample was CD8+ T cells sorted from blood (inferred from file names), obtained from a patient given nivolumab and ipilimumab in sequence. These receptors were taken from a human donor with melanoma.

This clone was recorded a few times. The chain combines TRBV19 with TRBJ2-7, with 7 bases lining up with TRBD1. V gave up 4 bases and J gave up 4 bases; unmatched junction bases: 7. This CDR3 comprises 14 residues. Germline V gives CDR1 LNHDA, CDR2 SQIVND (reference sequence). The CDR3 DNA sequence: TGTGCCAGTAGTACCCAACAGGGGACGTACGAGCAGTACTTC. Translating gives CASSTQQGTYEQYF. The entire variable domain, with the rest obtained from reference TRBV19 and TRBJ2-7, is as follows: DGGITQSPKYLFRKEGQNVTLSCEQNLNHDAMYWYRQDPGQGLRLIYYSQIVNDFQKGDIAEGYSVSREKKESFPLTVTSAQKNPTAFYLCASSTQQGTYEQYFGPGTRLTVT.

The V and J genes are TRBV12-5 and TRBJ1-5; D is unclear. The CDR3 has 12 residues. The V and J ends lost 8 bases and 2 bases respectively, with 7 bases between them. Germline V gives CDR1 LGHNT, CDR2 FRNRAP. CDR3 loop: CASLEGNQPQHF. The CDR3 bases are TGTGCTAGTCTGGAGGGCAATCAGCCCCAGCATTTT.

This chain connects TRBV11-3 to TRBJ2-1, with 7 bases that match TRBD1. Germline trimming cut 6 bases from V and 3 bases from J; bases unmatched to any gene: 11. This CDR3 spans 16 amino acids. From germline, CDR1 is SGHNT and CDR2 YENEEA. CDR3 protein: CASSVRGSGGYNEQFF. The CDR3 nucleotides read TGTGCCAGCAGTGTAAGGGGTTCAGGGGGCTACAATGAGCAGTTCTTC.

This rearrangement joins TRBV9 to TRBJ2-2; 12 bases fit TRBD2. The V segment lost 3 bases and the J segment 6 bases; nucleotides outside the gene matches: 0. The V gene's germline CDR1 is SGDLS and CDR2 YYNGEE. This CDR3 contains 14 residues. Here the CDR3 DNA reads TGTGCCAGCAGCGCTAGCGGGGGGGCCGGGGAGCTGTTTTTT. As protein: CASSASGGAGELFF.

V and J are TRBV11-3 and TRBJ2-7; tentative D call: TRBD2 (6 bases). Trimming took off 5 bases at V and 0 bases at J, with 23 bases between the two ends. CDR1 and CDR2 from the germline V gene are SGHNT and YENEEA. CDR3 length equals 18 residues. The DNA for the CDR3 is TGTGCCAGCAGCGCGGGACTCCTTGGGCTTGATAGCTCCTACGAGCAGTACTTC. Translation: CASSAGLLGLDSSYEQYF.

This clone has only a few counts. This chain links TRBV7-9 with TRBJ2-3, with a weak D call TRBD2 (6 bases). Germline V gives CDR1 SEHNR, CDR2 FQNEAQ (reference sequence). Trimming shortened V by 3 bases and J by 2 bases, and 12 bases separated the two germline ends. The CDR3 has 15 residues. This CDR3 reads CASSFGTFYTDTQYF. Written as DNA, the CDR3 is TGTGCCAGCAGCTTCGGGACTTTCTACACAGATACGCAGTATTTT. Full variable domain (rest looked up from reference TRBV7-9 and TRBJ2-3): DTGVSQNPRHKITKRGQNVTFRCDPISEHNRLYWYRQTLGQGPEFLTYFQNEAQLEKSRLLSDRFSAERPKGSFSTLEIQRTEQGDSAMYLCASSFGTFYTDTQYFGPGTRLTVL.

CDR3 sequence (DNA): TGTGCCAGCAGCCCCGGGACAGGGAAGTCCTACGAGCAGTACTTC. The encoded protein is CASSPGTGKSYEQYF. V is TRBV4-2 and J is TRBJ2-5; 9 bases line up with TRBD1. Gene TRBJ2-7 matches the end of the DNA better, so the J call may be wrong. This CDR3 region has 15 residues. Looked up from germline, CDR1 is LGHNA and CDR2 is YNFKEQ.

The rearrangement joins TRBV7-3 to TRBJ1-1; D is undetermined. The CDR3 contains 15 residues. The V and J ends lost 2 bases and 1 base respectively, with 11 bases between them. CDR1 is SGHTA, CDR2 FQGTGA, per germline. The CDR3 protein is CASSLLPGRNTEAFF. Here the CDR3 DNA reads TGTGCCAGCAGCTTATTACCTGGGAGGAACACTGAAGCTTTCTTT. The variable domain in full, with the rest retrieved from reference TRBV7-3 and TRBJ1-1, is GAGVSQTPSNKVTEKGKYVELRCDPISGHTALYWYRQSLGQGPEFLIYFQGTGAADDSGLPNDRFFAVRPEGSVSTLKIQRTERGDSAVYLCASSLLPGRNTEAFFGQGTRLTVV.

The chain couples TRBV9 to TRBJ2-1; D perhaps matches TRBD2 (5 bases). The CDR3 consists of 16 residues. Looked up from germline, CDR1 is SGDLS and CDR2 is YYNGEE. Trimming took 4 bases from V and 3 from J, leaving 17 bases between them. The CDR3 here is CASSNRRETYYNEQFF. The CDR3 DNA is TGTGCCAGCAGCAACCGACGGGAAACCTACTACAATGAGCAGTTCTTC. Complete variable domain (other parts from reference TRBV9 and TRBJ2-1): DSGVTQTPKHLITATGQRVTLRCSPRSGDLSVYWYQQSLDQGLQFLIQYYNGEERAKGNILERFSAQQFPDLHSELNLSSLELGDSALYFCASSNRRETYYNEQFFGPGTRLTVL.

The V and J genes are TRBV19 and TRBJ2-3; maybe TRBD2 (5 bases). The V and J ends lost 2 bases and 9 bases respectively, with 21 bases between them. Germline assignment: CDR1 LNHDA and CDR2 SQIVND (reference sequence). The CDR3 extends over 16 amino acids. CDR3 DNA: TGTGCCAGTAGTATATCGCTTCTCGGCACAGTAGCGACGCAGTATTTT. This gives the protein CASSISLLGTVATQYF.

CDR3: CASRQGTGMRYEQYF. CDR3 nucleotides: TGTGCCAGCAGGCAAGGAACAGGAATGAGGTACGAGCAGTACTTC. The chain employs TRBV6-6 and TRBJ2-7; D is possibly TRBD1 (5 bases). The CDR3 covers 15 residues. The V and J ends lost 6 bases and 4 bases respectively, with 19 bases between them. Germline CDR1 reads MNHNY; CDR2 reads SVGAGI (reference sequence).

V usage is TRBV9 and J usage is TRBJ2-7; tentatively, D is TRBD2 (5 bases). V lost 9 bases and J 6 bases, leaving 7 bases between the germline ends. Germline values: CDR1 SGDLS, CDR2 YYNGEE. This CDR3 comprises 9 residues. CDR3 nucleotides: TGTGCCAACCGGGGCGAGCAGTACTTC. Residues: CANRGEQYF. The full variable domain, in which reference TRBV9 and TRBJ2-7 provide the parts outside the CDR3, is DSGVTQTPKHLITATGQRVTLRCSPRSGDLSVYWYQQSLDQGLQFLIQYYNGEERAKGNILERFSAQQFPDLHSELNLSSLELGDSALYFCANRGEQYFGPGTRLTVT.

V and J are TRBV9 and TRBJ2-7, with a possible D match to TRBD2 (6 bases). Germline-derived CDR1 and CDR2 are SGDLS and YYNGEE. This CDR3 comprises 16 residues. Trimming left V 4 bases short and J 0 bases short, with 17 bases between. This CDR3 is CASSPGGGGSSYEQYF. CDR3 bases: TGTGCCAGCAGCCCCGGGGGTGGGGGGAGCTCCTACGAGCAGTACTTC.

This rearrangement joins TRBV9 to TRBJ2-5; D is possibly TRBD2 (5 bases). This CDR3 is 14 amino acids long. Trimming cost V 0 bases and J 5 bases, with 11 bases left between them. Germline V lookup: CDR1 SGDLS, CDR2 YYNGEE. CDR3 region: CASSVDAGEETQYF. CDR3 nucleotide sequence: TGTGCCAGCAGCGTAGACGCGGGCGAGGAGACCCAGTACTTC.